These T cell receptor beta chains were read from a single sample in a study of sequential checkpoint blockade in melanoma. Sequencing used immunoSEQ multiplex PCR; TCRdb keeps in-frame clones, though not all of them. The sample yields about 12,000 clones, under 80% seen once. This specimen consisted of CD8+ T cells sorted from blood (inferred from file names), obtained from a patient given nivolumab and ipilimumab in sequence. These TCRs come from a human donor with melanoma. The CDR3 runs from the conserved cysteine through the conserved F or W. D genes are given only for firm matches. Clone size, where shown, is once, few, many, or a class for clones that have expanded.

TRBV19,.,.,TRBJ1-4,CASSIVRLDEKLFF,TGTGCCAGTAGTATAGTCCGGCTAGATGAAAAACTGTTTTTT
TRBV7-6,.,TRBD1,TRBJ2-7,CASSMGQGASEQYF,TGTGCCAGCAGCATGGGACAGGGGGCAAGCGAGCAGTACTTC
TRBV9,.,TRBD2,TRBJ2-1,CASSVGGGSHNEQFF,TGTGCCAGCAGCGTAGGGGGGGGTTCCCACAATGAGCAGTTCTTC
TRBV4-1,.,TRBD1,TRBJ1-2,CASSQGTTGGHGYTF,TGCGCCAGCAGCCAAGGGACAACAGGGGGCCACGGCTACACCTTC
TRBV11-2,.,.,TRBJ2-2,CASSLFSPELFF,TGTGCCAGCAGCTTATTTAGTCCGGAGCTGTTTTTT
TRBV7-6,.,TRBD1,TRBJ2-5,CASSLSGRDRGNEETQYF,TGTGCCAGCAGCTTAAGTGGGAGGGACAGGGGGAATGAAGAGACCCAGTACTTC
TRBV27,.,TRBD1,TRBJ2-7,CASGDRGISYEQYF,TGTGCCAGCGGCGACAGGGGGATTTCCTACGAGCAGTACTTC
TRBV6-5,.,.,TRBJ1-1,CASSSPAATRSEAFF,TGTGCCAGCAGTTCCCCCGCGGCCACTCGATCAGAAGCTTTCTTT
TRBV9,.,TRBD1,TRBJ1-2,CASSDPGGDGYTF,TGTGCCAGCAGCGATCCAGGGGGCGATGGCTACACCTTC
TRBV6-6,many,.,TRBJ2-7,CASSYSGTLSGQYF,TGTGCCAGCAGTTACTCTGGGACTCTCTCGGGGCAGTACTTC
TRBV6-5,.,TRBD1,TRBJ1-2,CASRYRDRGRDGYTF,TGTGCCAGCAGATATAGGGACAGGGGGCGAGATGGCTACACCTTC
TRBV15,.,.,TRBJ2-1,CATSRDLSRGSSYNEQFF,TGTGCCACCAGCAGAGACCTATCCCGGGGGAGCTCCTACAATGAGCAGTTCTTC
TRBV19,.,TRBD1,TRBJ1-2,CASSIRDREVVDYGYTF,TGTGCCAGTAGTATTCGTGACAGGGAAGTAGTAGACTATGGCTACACCTTC
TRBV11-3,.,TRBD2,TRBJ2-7,CASSYGSSGAYEQYF,TGTGCCAGCAGCTACGGAAGTAGCGGGGCCTACGAGCAGTACTTC
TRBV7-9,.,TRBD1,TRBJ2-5,CASSAGQGPQETQYF,TGTGCCAGCAGCGCGGGACAGGGGCCGCAAGAGACCCAGTACTTC
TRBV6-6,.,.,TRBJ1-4,CASMRLGGLTNEKLFF,TGTGCCAGCATGAGGCTGGGAGGTCTGACTAATGAAAAACTGTTTTTT
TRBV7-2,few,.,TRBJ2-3,CASSLGGGAGTDTQYF,TGTGCCAGCAGCTTAGGCGGCGGGGCCGGCACAGATACGCAGTATTTT
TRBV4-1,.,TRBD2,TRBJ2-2,CASSQASGKTTGELFF,TGCGCCAGCAGCCAAGCTAGCGGGAAGACCACCGGGGAGCTGTTTTTT
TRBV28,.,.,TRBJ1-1,CASSLSRVGAFF,TGTGCCAGCAGTTTATCCAGGGTGGGGGCTTTCTTT
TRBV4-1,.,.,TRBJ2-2,CASSATPNTGELFF,TGCGCCAGCAGCGCCACACCGAACACCGGGGAGCTGTTTTTT